This T cell receptor beta chain was recovered during a study of blood T cell repertoires in COVID-19. Study overall: Samples representing acute and convalescent COVID-19 were sourced from the United States, Italy and Spain.

TCRdb's table, derived via immunoSEQ multiplex PCR, lists solely in-frame clones and lacks some. The sample lists about 260,000 clones, approximately 89% occurring once. This sequence originates from a woman aged 65 to 85 with COVID-19, enrolled during active disease. Sequencing was performed on peripheral blood.

DNA of the CDR3: TGCGCCAGCAGCTTGGACAGGAGCACAGATACGCAGTATTTT. Translating it yields CASSLDRSTDTQYF. V usage is TRBV5-1 and J usage is TRBJ2-3, with D perhaps matching TRBD1 (5 bases). This CDR3 comprises 14 residues. Germline-derived CDR1 and CDR2 are SGHRS and YFSETQ. V lost 0 bases and J 0 bases, leaving 5 bases between the germline ends. Variable domain in full (rest from reference TRBV5-1 and TRBJ2-3): KAGVTQTPRYLIKTRGQQVTLSCSPISGHRSVSWYQQTPGQGLQFLFEYFSETQRNKGNFPGRFSGRQFSNSRSEMNVSTLELGDSALYLCASSLDRSTDTQYFGPGTRLTVL.